This T cell receptor (beta chain) was sequenced in a study of blood T cell repertoires in COVID-19. Across the whole study: Samples taken during acute and convalescent COVID-19 were collected in the United States, Italy and Spain.

The CDR3 consists of 18 residues. V lost 1 base and J 6 bases, leaving 21 bases between the germline ends. Germline lookup yields CDR1 MGHRA and CDR2 YSYEKL. In the study's own analysis: From reference gene primer amplification, estimates of nucleated cell counts were derived. Assay: immunoSEQ multiplex PCR; the TCRdb copy retains only in-frame clones and omits some. For V, J and clone size, that table is used; D and trimming come from the DNA. Here the sample spans around 150,000 clones, approximately 87% being singletons. The genes are TRBV4-1 and TRBJ2-2, with a weak D call TRBD2 (6 bases). The clonotype originates from a woman aged 40 to 50 with acute or convalescent COVID-19. Sequencing was performed on peripheral blood. The CDR3 here is CASSQGPGSEAIPGELFF. The CDR3 bases are TGCGCCAGCAGCCAAGGCCCCGGGAGCGAGGCAATACCCGGGGAGCTGTTTTTT.